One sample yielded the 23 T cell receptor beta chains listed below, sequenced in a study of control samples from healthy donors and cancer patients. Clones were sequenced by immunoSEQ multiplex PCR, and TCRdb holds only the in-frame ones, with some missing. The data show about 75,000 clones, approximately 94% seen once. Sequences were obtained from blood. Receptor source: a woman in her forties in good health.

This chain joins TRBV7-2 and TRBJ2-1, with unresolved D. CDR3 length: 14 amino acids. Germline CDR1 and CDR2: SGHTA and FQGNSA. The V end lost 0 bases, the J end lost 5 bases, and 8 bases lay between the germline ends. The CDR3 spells CASSLARQNNEQFF. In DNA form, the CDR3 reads TGTGCCAGCAGCTTAGCCCGGCAGAACAATGAGCAGTTCTTC.

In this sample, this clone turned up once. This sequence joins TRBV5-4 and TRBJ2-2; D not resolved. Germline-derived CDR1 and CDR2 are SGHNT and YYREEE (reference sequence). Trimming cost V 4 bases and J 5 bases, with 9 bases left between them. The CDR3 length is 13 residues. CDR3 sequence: CASSQSVTGELFF. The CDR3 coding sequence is TGTGCCAGCAGCCAGTCAGTTACCGGGGAGCTGTTTTTT. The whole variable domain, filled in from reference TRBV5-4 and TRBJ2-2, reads ETGVTQSPTHLIKTRGQQVTLRCSSQSGHNTVSWYQQALGQGPQFIFQYYREEENGRGNFPPRFSGLQFPNYSSELNVNALELDDSALYLCASSQSVTGELFFGEGSRLTVL.

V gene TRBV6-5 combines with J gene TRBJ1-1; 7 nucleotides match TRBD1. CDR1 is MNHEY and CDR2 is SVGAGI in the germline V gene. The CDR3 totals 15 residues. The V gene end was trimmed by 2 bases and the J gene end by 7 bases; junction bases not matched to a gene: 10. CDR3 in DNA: TGTGCCAGCAGTTACGGTAGGAAGGGGGCACTTGAAGCTTTCTTT. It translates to CASSYGRKGALEAFF.

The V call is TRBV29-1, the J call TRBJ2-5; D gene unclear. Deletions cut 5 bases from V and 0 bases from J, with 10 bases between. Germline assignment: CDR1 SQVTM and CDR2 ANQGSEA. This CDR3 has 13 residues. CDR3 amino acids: CSVLNPNQETQYF. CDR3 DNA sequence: TGCAGCGTTTTAAATCCAAACCAAGAGACCCAGTACTTC.

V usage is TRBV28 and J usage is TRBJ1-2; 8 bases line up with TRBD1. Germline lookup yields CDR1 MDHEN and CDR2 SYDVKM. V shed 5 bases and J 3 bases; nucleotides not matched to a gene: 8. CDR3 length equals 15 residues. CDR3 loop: CASSPRDRLYYGYTF. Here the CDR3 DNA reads TGTGCCAGCAGTCCAAGGGACAGGCTGTACTATGGCTACACCTTC.

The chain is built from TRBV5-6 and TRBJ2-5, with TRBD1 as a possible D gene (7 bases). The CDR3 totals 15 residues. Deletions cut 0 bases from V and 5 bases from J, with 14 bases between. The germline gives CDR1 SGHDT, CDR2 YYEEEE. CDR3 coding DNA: TGTGCCAGCAGCTTGGGAAATGCAGGGGGGGAGACCCAGTACTTC. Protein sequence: CASSLGNAGGETQYF.

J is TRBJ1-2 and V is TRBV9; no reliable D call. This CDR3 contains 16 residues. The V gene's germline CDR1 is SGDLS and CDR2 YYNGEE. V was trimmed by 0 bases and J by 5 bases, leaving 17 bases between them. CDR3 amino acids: CASSVGQDSLLYGYTF. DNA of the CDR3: TGTGCCAGCAGCGTAGGGCAGGATAGCCTTTTATATGGCTACACCTTC.

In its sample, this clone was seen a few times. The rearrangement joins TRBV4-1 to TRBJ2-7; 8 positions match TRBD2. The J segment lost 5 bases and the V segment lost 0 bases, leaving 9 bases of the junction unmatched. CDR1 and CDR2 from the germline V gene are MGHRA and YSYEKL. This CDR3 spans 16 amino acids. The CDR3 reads CASSQDWGTRANEQYF. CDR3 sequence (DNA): TGCGCCAGCAGCCAAGATTGGGGGACTAGGGCGAACGAGCAGTACTTC.

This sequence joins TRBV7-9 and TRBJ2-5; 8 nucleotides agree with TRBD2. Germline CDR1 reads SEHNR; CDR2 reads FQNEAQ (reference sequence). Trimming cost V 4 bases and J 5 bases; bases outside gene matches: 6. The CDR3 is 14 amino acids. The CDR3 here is CASSSLRGGETQYF. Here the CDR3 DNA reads TGTGCCAGCAGCTCTCTCCGGGGGGGGGAGACCCAGTACTTC. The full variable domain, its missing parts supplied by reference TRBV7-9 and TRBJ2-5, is DTGVSQNPRHKITKRGQNVTFRCDPISEHNRLYWYRQTLGQGPEFLTYFQNEAQLEKSRLLSDRFSAERPKGSFSTLEIQRTEQGDSAMYLCASSSLRGGETQYFGPGTRLLVL.

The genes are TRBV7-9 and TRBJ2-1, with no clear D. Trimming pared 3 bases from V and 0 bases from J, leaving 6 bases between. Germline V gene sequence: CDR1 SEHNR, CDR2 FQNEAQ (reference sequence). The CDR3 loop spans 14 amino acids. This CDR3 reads CASSLVASYNEQFF. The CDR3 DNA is TGTGCCAGCAGCTTGGTAGCCTCCTACAATGAGCAGTTCTTC.

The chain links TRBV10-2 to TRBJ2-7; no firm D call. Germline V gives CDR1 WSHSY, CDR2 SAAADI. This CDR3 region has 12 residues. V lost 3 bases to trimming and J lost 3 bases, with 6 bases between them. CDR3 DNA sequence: TGCGCCAGCAGTGAATCAGGCTACGAGCAGTACTTC. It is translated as CASSESGYEQYF.

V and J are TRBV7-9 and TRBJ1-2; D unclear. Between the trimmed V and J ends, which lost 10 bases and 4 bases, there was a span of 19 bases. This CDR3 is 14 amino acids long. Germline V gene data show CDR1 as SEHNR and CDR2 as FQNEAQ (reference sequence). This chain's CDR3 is CATEGQAKLYGYTF. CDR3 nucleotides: TGTGCCACGGAAGGGCAGGCAAAACTCTATGGCTACACCTTC.

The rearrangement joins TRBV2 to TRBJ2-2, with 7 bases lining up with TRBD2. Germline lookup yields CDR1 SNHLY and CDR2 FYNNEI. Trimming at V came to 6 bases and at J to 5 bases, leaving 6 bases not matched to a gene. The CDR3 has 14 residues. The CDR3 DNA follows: TGTGCCAGCAGAACAGTGGGGGGGACCGGGGAGCTGTTTTTT. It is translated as CASRTVGGTGELFF.

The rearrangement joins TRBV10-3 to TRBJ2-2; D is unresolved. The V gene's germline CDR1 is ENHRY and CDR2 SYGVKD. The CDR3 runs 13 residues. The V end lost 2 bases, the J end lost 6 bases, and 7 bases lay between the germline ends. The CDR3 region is CAISEGPAGELFF. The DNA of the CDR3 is TGTGCCATCAGTGAGGGCCCCGCCGGGGAGCTGTTTTTT.

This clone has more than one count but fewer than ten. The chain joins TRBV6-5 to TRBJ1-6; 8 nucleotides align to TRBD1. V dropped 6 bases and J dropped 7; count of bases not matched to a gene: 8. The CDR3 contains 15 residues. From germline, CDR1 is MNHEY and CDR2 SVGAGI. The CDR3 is CASSLTGQANSPLHF. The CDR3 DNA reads TGTGCCAGCAGCCTTACGGGACAGGCAAATTCACCCCTCCACTTT.

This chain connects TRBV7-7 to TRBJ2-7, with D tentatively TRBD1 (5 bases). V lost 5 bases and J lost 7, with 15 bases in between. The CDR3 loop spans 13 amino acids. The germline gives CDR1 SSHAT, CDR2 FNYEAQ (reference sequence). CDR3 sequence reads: CASSPDTNREQYF. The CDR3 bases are TGTGCCAGCAGCCCTGACACTAACAGGGAGCAGTACTTC. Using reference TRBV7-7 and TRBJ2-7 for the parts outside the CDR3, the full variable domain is GAGVSQSPRYKVTKRGQDVTLRCDPISSHATLYWYQQALGQGPEFLTYFNYEAQPDKSGLPSDRFSAERPEGSISTLTIQRTEQRDSAMYRCASSPDTNREQYFGPGTRLTVT.

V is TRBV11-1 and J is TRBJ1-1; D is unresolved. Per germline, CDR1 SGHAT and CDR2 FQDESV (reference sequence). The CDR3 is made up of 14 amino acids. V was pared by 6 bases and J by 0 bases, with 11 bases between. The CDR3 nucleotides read TGTGCCAGCAGTCGCACGGACGTGAACACTGAAGCTTTCTTT. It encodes CASSRTDVNTEAFF.

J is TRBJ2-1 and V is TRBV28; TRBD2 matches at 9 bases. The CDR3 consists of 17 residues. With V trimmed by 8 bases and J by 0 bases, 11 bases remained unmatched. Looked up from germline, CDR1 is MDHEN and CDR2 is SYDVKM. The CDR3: CASRRAGGYSSYNEQFF. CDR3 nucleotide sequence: TGTGCCAGCCGACGCGCGGGGGGGTATAGCTCCTACAATGAGCAGTTCTTC.

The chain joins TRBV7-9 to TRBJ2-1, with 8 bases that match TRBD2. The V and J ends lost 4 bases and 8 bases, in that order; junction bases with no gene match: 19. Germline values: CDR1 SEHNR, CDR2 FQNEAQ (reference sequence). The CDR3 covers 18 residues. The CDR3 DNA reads TGTGCCAGCAGCTCCAGAGGGGGAGCGGGAGAGAGAATGTATGAGCAGTTCTTC. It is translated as CASSSRGGAGERMYEQFF.

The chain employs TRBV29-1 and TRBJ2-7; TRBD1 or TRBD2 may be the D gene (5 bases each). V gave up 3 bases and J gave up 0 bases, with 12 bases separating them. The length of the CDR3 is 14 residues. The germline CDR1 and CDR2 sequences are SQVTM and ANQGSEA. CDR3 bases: TGCAGCGTTGATGTGGGGGAAAGCTCCTACGAGCAGTACTTC. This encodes CSVDVGESSYEQYF.

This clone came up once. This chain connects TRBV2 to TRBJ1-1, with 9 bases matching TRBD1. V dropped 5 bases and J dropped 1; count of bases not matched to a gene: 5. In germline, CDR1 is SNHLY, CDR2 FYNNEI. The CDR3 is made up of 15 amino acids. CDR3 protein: CASSPGQGTNTEAFF. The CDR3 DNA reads TGTGCCAGCAGTCCGGGACAGGGTACGAACACTGAAGCTTTCTTT.

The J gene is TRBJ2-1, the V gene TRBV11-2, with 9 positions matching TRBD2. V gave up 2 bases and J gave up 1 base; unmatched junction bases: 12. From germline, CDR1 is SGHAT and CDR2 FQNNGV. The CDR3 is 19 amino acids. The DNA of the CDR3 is TGTGCCAGCAGCTTACGGCGAGCGGGAGGTTGGCGGTCCTACAATGAGCAGTTCTTC. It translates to CASSLRRAGGWRSYNEQFF.

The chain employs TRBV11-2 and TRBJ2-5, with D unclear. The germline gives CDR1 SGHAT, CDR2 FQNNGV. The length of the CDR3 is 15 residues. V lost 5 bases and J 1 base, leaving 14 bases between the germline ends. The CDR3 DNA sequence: TGTGCCAGCAGCCCGGTGGGGTCGGTCCAAGAGACCCAGTACTTC. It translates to CASSPVGSVQETQYF.